This is a list of T cell receptor beta chains from one sample in a study of T-cell reconstitution after alpha-beta-depleted transplantation in children. MiXCR, run by TCRdb on the PCR reads, gives a single entry per CDR3 protein. The table lists under 50,000 distinct CDR3 sequences, 40% to 60% of them singletons. The material sequenced was peripheral blood, taken before TCRalphabeta/CD19-depleted stem cell transplant. The receptors here all came from a boy in the first two years of life with SCID, due to receive a stem cell transplant. CDR3s include the opening cysteine and the closing phenylalanine or tryptophan. Fields, in order: D gene, J gene, V gene, clone size, CDR3 protein, CDR3 DNA. A D gene is named only where the DNA matches it firmly. A clone size is listed for some rows: how often the clone was seen (once, few, many), or a class if it is expanded.

TRBD1,TRBJ1-4,TRBV6-1,-,CASTTGGQGISTNEKLFF,TGTGCCAGCACCACGGGTGGACAGGGGATCTCAACTAATGAAAAACTGTTTTTT
TRBD1,TRBJ2-5,TRBV7-2,few,CASSLGTGGVKTQYF,TGTGCCAGCAGCTTAGGGACAGGGGGCGTTAAGACCCAGTACTTC
TRBD1,TRBJ2-6,TRBV20-1,-,CSAGQASSGANVLTF,TGCAGTGCTGGACAGGCCTCCTCTGGGGCCAACGTCCTGACTTTC
TRBD1,TRBJ2-5,TRBV3-1,-,CASSQSPGGETQYF,TGTGCCAGCAGCCAAAGCCCAGGGGGAGAGACCCAGTACTTC
-,TRBJ2-5,TRBV10-3,few,CAISESGGTQYF,TGTGCCATCAGTGAGTCGGGTGGGACCCAGTACTTC
-,TRBJ1-2,TRBV5-6,once,CASTLVLGGGSQYGYTF,TGTGCCAGCACCCTTGTTCTGGGAGGGGGTAGTCAATATGGCTACACCTTC
TRBD2,TRBJ2-3,TRBV20-1,many,CSARLAGPTDTQYF,TGCAGTGCTCGACTAGCGGGGCCCACAGATACGCAGTATTTT
TRBD1,TRBJ2-7,TRBV5-1,-,CAIDTTGGYEQYF,TGCGCCATCGATACAACAGGGGGCTACGAGCAGTACTTC
-,TRBJ1-4,TRBV11-2,once,CASSLDRRATNEKLFF,TGTGCCAGCAGCTTAGACAGGCGGGCAACTAATGAAAAACTGTTTTTT
TRBD1,TRBJ1-5,TRBV12-5,-,CASPSTGVQPQHF,TGTGCTAGTCCTTCAACAGGGGTTCAGCCCCAGCATTTT
-,TRBJ2-6,TRBV7-8,-,CASYTTGSGANVLTF,TGTGCCAGTTATACCACAGGCTCTGGGGCCAACGTCCTGACTTTC
-,TRBJ2-2,TRBV24-1,-,CATSDLLDSGLDSLDWGNTGELFF,TGTGCCACCAGTGATTTGCTTGATTCTGGGCTGGACAGCCTAGACTGGGGGAACACCGGGGAGCTGTTTTTT
-,TRBJ2-1,TRBV4-3,-,CASSQEVPIRLSHEQFF,TGCGCCAGCAGCCAAGAAGTCCCAATCCGACTGTCCCATGAGCAGTTCTTC
TRBD2,TRBJ2-1,TRBV6-2/TRBV6-3,-,CASSPLAGGDSYNEQFF,TGTGCCAGCAGTCCACTAGCGGGGGGCGACTCCTACAATGAGCAGTTCTTC
TRBD2,TRBJ2-7,TRBV28,once,CAISPGLACEQYF,TGTGCCATCAGCCCCGGACTAGCCTGCGAGCAGTACTTC
-,TRBJ2-1,TRBV5-6,few,CASSLADTSFYNEQFF,TGTGCCAGCAGCTTGGCGGACACCTCTTTTTACAATGAGCAGTTCTTC
TRBD2,TRBJ2-7,TRBV3-1,-,CASSLGLAGAGEQYF,TGTGCCAGCAGCCTTGGACTAGCGGGAGCGGGGGAGCAGTACTTC
TRBD1,TRBJ2-5,TRBV28,few,CASSPAPGQTFRYQYF,TGTGCCAGCAGTCCCGCACCGGGACAGACCTTTAGGTACCAGTACTTC
-,TRBJ1-3,TRBV12-3/TRBV12-4,-,CASSLSFSGNTIYF,TGTGCCAGCAGTTTAAGCTTCTCTGGAAACACCATATATTTT
TRBD2,TRBJ2-7,TRBV20-1,-,CSARGGGGAYEQYF,TGCAGTGCTAGAGGAGGCGGGGGGGCCTACGAGCAGTACTTC